The 21 T cell receptor beta chains below all came from one sample that was sequenced in a study of cytotoxic CD8 clonotypes in ibrutinib-treated CLL. The data were produced by immunoSEQ multiplex PCR, yet TCRdb's version contains in-frame clones alone and is incomplete. The table includes approximately 80,000 clones, 86% detected once. Sequencing was performed on PBMCs, taken before ibrutinib treatment. The receptor source for this set is a human donor with chronic lymphocytic leukemia.

The rearrangement uses TRBV28 and TRBJ1-5; no reliable D call. Germline V gene lookup returns CDR1 MDHEN and CDR2 SYDVKM. This CDR3 contains 13 residues. V shed 2 bases and J shed 1 base, with 3 bases lying between them. The CDR3 DNA sequence: TGTGCCAGCAGTTTAGACAGCAATCAGCCCCAGCATTTT. This codes for CASSLDSNQPQHF.

The J gene is TRBJ1-2, the V gene TRBV6-5; perhaps TRBD1 as D (5 bases). Germline loops: CDR1 MNHEY, CDR2 SVGAGI. This CDR3 has 13 residues. V lost 6 bases and J 5 bases, leaving 13 bases between the germline ends. CDR3: CASSPGGAYGYTF. The CDR3 bases are TGTGCCAGCAGCCCCGGAGGGGCATATGGCTACACCTTC.

The chain is built from TRBV7-9 and TRBJ2-3, with D perhaps matching TRBD2 (6 bases). Germline CDR1 SEHNR, CDR2 FQNEAQ (reference sequence). The CDR3 is 18 residues long. V was shortened by 3 bases and J by 3 bases, with 22 bases between the two germline ends. In DNA form, the CDR3 reads TGTGCCAGCAGCTTGACTAGGGTTCGGATGGCGGGAACAGATACGCAGTATTTT. It translates to CASSLTRVRMAGTDTQYF.

This clone was picked up one time. The gene calls are TRBV11-3 and TRBJ2-1, with a possible D match to TRBD2 (5 bases). Per germline, CDR1 SGHNT and CDR2 YENEEA. The length of the CDR3 is 15 residues. Trimming shortened V by 2 bases and J by 5 bases, and 13 bases separated the two germline ends. CDR3 bases: TGTGCCAGCAGCTTATCGCGACTACAGAACAATGAGCAGTTCTTC. Protein sequence: CASSLSRLQNNEQFF.

The chain joins TRBV28 to TRBJ1-4; no clear D. V lost 9 bases to trimming and J lost 4 bases, with 12 bases between them. The CDR3 covers 13 residues. Germline CDR1 and CDR2: MDHEN and SYDVKM. CDR3 sequence: CASLEAYNEKLFF. The DNA of the CDR3 is TGTGCCAGTTTGGAGGCGTATAATGAAAAACTGTTTTTT. Complete variable domain (other parts from reference TRBV28 and TRBJ1-4): DVKVTQSSRYLVKRTGEKVFLECVQDMDHENMFWYRQDPGLGLRLIYFSYDVKMKEKGDIPEGYSVSREKKERFSLILESASTNQTSMYLCASLEAYNEKLFFGSGTQLSVL.

The chain joins TRBV19 to TRBJ2-7; a possible D gene is TRBD1 (6 bases). V was cut by 3 bases and J by 9 bases, with 24 bases left in between. Germline CDR1 LNHDA, CDR2 SQIVND (reference sequence). There are 16 residues in the CDR3. Here the CDR3 DNA reads TGTGCCAGTAGTATGGGGGTCAGACAGGTTACGAGCGGGCAGTACTTC. It yields the protein CASSMGVRQVTSGQYF. Full variable domain (remainder filled in from reference TRBV19 and TRBJ2-7): DGGITQSPKYLFRKEGQNVTLSCEQNLNHDAMYWYRQDPGQGLRLIYYSQIVNDFQKGDIAEGYSVSREKKESFPLTVTSAQKNPTAFYLCASSMGVRQVTSGQYFGPGTRLTVT.

The rearrangement uses TRBV19 and TRBJ1-3; TRBD1 is a possible D gene (5 bases). This CDR3 is built from 13 residues. V dropped 2 bases and J dropped 11 bases, with 13 bases sitting between them. Germline V CDR1 and CDR2: LNHDA, SQIVND (reference sequence). The CDR3 DNA sequence: TGTGCCAGTAGTATAACCCCACCGGGGGCCATATATTTT. The encoded protein is CASSITPPGAIYF.

The V gene is TRBV11-2, the J gene TRBJ2-7, with TRBD1 matching over 10 bases. The germline V gene has CDR1 SGHAT and CDR2 FQNNGV. The V gene end was trimmed by 5 bases and the J gene end by 2 bases; junction bases not matched to a gene: 3. The CDR3 loop spans 14 amino acids. The CDR3: CASSDGTGAYEQYF. CDR3 coding DNA: TGTGCCAGCAGCGACGGGACAGGGGCCTACGAGCAGTACTTC.

This clone showed up just once. The chain employs TRBV7-6 and TRBJ2-7, with TRBD2 identical over 8 bases. After removal of 5 bases from V and 2 bases from J, the junction contained 23 bases not matched to a gene. Germline values: CDR1 SGHVS, CDR2 FNYEAQ. This CDR3 is built from 20 residues. The CDR3 sequence is CASSTHKLGELAVGTYEQYF. The CDR3 DNA reads TGTGCCAGCAGCACACACAAGCTGGGCGAACTAGCGGTAGGAACCTACGAGCAGTACTTC.

This clone is a singleton in its sample. In DNA, the CDR3 is TGTGCCAGCAGCGTCCCAGGGGACCCCTTTGGCGAGCAGTACTTC. It codes for CASSVPGDPFGEQYF. The chain has TRBV9 and TRBJ2-7; maybe TRBD1 (6 bases). This CDR3 contains 15 residues. CDR1 is SGDLS and CDR2 is YYNGEE in the germline V gene. V shed 2 bases and J shed 6 bases, with 18 bases lying between them.

The chain has TRBV27 and TRBJ2-7; 11 nucleotides align to TRBD1. The germline CDR1 and CDR2 sequences are MNHEY and SMNVEV (reference sequence). Germline trimming cut 6 bases from V and 2 bases from J; bases unmatched to any gene: 6. The CDR3 is 15 residues long. CDR3 DNA sequence: TGTGCCAGCAGGACCTTGGGACAGGGGGCCTACGAGCAGTACTTC. Encoded protein: CASRTLGQGAYEQYF.

V and J are TRBV11-2 and TRBJ1-1, with D perhaps TRBD1 (6 bases). V lost 3 bases, J lost 7 bases, and 15 bases lay in between. The CDR3 covers 14 residues. Germline values: CDR1 SGHAT, CDR2 FQNNGV. CDR3: CASSFRDNYNEAFF. The CDR3 coding sequence is TGTGCCAGCAGCTTCCGGGACAACTATAATGAAGCTTTCTTT.

This clone was detected ten times or more. This sequence joins TRBV28 and TRBJ1-2; weak D call: TRBD1 (6 bases). Germline values: CDR1 MDHEN, CDR2 SYDVKM. V lost 2 bases, J lost 8 bases, and 15 bases lay in between. CDR3 size: 14 residues. The CDR3 DNA reads TGTGCCAGCAGTTTACCCCTGGGGGCCTTCGGCTACACCTTC. Its translation is CASSLPLGAFGYTF.

The V call is TRBV7-9, the J call TRBJ1-2; 7 nucleotides match TRBD1. Germline CDR1 is SEHNR and CDR2 is FQNEAQ (reference sequence). The CDR3 extends over 17 amino acids. V lost 6 bases and J lost 2; bases outside the gene matches: 15. This CDR3 reads CASSGSWAQTGNYGYTF. CDR3 in DNA: TGTGCCAGCAGTGGATCTTGGGCACAGACAGGGAACTATGGCTACACCTTC.

The rearrangement links TRBV6-5 to TRBJ1-2; TRBD1 is a possible D gene (6 bases). This CDR3 comprises 13 residues. Germline V gene lookup returns CDR1 MNHEY and CDR2 SVGAGI. V gave up 7 bases and J gave up 2 bases, with 11 bases separating them. Written as DNA, the CDR3 is TGTGCCAGCATCGGGGACACCAACTATGGCTACACCTTC. Its translation is CASIGDTNYGYTF.

The chain is built from TRBV19 and TRBJ1-1; 7 bases fit TRBD1. The CDR3 covers 13 residues. Germline V gene sequence: CDR1 LNHDA, CDR2 SQIVND (reference sequence). Trimming took 8 bases from V and 4 from J; bases not matched to a gene: 7. DNA of the CDR3: TGTGCCAGTGAAAGGGGGCTTGGCACTGAAGCTTTCTTT. Its translation: CASERGLGTEAFF. The whole variable domain, filled in from reference TRBV19 and TRBJ1-1, reads DGGITQSPKYLFRKEGQNVTLSCEQNLNHDAMYWYRQDPGQGLRLIYYSQIVNDFQKGDIAEGYSVSREKKESFPLTVTSAQKNPTAFYLCASERGLGTEAFFGQGTRLTVV.

This CDR3 reads CASSFLGGGLYLDNEQFF. CDR3 coding DNA: TGCGCCAGCAGCTTTCTGGGGGGCGGTTTATATCTGGACAATGAGCAGTTCTTC. This chain connects TRBV5-1 to TRBJ2-1; the D call may be TRBD1 or TRBD2 (6 bases each). Germline V gene lookup returns CDR1 SGHRS and CDR2 YFSETQ. V was pared by 2 bases and J by 5 bases, with 23 bases between. CDR3 length: 18 amino acids.

V gene TRBV27 combines with J gene TRBJ2-7; the match to TRBD2 covers 7 bases. The length of the CDR3 is 14 residues. V shed 7 bases, J shed 0 bases, and the junction held 6 bases outside the gene matches. The V gene's germline CDR1 is MNHEY and CDR2 SMNVEV (reference sequence). CDR3 DNA: TGTGCCAGCAAACCTTGGACTAGCTCCTACGAGCAGTACTTC. Residues: CASKPWTSSYEQYF.

The gene calls are TRBV5-1 and TRBJ2-1; TRBD1 is a possible D gene (6 bases). The CDR3 is made up of 15 amino acids. Germline V CDR1 and CDR2: SGHRS, YFSETQ. Trimming shortened V by 1 base and J by 4 bases, and 12 bases separated the two germline ends. Written as DNA, the CDR3 is TGCGCCAGCAGCTTGAGAACAGGGATATACAATGAGCAGTTCTTC. Protein product: CASSLRTGIYNEQFF.

V usage is TRBV28 and J usage is TRBJ1-1; D remains ambiguous. Trimming pared 2 bases from V and 8 bases from J, leaving 9 bases between. The germline V gene encodes CDR1 MDHEN and CDR2 SYDVKM. This CDR3 is 12 amino acids long. CDR3 nucleotides: TGTGCCAGCAGTTTACTAGAGAAGGAAGCTTTCTTT. This codes for CASSLLEKEAFF.

V usage is TRBV6-5 and J usage is TRBJ2-6; D is possibly TRBD2 (5 bases). Germline V gene sequence: CDR1 MNHEY, CDR2 SVGAGI. The V end lost 8 bases, the J end lost 1 base, and 6 bases lay between the germline ends. The CDR3 is 13 residues long. The CDR3 is CASRLSGANVLTF. The CDR3 bases are TGTGCCAGCCGACTATCTGGGGCCAACGTCCTGACTTTC.